Shown below are 24 T cell receptor beta chains from a single sample sequenced in a study of shared clonotypes between healthy human individuals. TCRdb's copy holds only in-frame clones and misses some; the assay was immunoSEQ multiplex PCR. The sample shows about 2.5 million clones, approximately 90% of them seen only once. Specimen: naive CD4+ T cells from PBMCs. As to subset: CD45RA+ positively selected. The receptors were gathered from a man between 18 and 29 years old in good health. Some clones in this sample may be carry-over from other donors' samples.

The CDR3 DNA reads as TGTGCCAGCTCACCCTTTTTGTTAGGGCAGCCGAACACTGAAGCTTTCTTT. The encoded protein is CASSPFLLGQPNTEAFF. The J gene is TRBJ1-1, the V gene TRBV18; D is unclear. The CDR3 contains 17 residues. V was shortened by 3 bases and J by 1 base, with 18 bases between the two germline ends. Germline values: CDR1 KGHSH, CDR2 LQKENI.

CDR3 residues: CASSFFLSGANVLTF. In DNA form, the CDR3 reads TGTGCCAGCAGTTTTTTCCTCTCTGGGGCCAACGTCCTGACTTTC. The chain links TRBV6-5 to TRBJ2-6; no clear D gene. This CDR3 is built from 15 residues. Trimming removed 4 bases from V and 0 bases from J, with 7 bases in between. CDR1 MNHEY and CDR2 SVGAGI come from the germline V gene.

The genes are TRBV9 and TRBJ1-3; 9 nucleotides agree with TRBD1. The V gene's germline CDR1 is SGDLS and CDR2 YYNGEE. CDR3 length: 16 amino acids. Trimming took 3 bases from V and 4 from J; bases not matched to a gene: 8. CDR3 DNA sequence: TGTGCCAGCAGCGCGAGGGACAGGGTAGCCGGAAACACCATATATTTT. Its translation: CASSARDRVAGNTIYF.

The V gene is TRBV14, the J gene TRBJ1-4; tentative D call: TRBD1 (5 bases). Per germline, CDR1 SGHDN and CDR2 FVKESK. The CDR3 sequence is 15 residues long. Trimming took off 3 bases at V and 8 bases at J, with 16 bases between the two ends. The CDR3 protein is CASSQYARGKEKLFF. CDR3 nucleotides: TGTGCCAGCAGCCAGTATGCGCGGGGGAAAGAAAAACTGTTTTTT.

This clone was detected only once. This chain connects TRBV29-1 to TRBJ1-6, with 9 bases matching TRBD1. CDR3 length: 13 amino acids. Germline assignment: CDR1 SQVTM and CDR2 ANQGSEA. V shed 6 bases and J 9 bases; nucleotides not matched to a gene: 6. This chain's CDR3 is CSVRTGVRSPLHF. CDR3 DNA sequence: TGCAGCGTGAGGACAGGGGTACGTTCACCCCTCCACTTT.

The rearrangement uses TRBV30 and TRBJ2-2; D possibly corresponds to TRBD1 (6 bases). This CDR3 has 12 residues. Germline V lookup: CDR1 GTSNPN, CDR2 SVGIG (reference sequence). With 5 bases removed from V and 5 bases from J, the gap between germline ends came to 9 bases. The CDR3 region is CAWDTGTGELFF. The CDR3 nucleotides are TGTGCCTGGGACACAGGGACCGGGGAGCTGTTTTTT.

This clone was detected only once. This CDR3 reads CASSLGPIYEQYF. CDR3 nucleotides: TGTGCCAGCAGCTTGGGACCGATCTACGAGCAGTACTTC. This chain links TRBV5-4 with TRBJ2-7; D not certain. Germline V CDR1 and CDR2: SGHNT, YYREEE (reference sequence). The CDR3 length is 13 residues. Trimming took off 0 bases at V and 3 bases at J, with 7 bases between the two ends.

The chain recombines TRBV29-1 with TRBJ2-7; the match to TRBD1 covers 7 bases. Germline V gives CDR1 SQVTM, CDR2 ANQGSEA. V lost 7 bases and J lost 0; bases outside the gene matches: 0. The CDR3 is 11 amino acids. CDR3 sequence: CSAGGSYEQYF. The CDR3 nucleotides are TGCAGCGCAGGGGGCTCCTACGAGCAGTACTTC.

The J gene is TRBJ2-1, the V gene TRBV5-1; 9 bases agree with TRBD2. CDR3 length: 17 residues. CDR1 and CDR2 (germline): SGHRS, YFSETQ. V trimming: 4 bases; J trimming: 4 bases; junction bases outside the gene matches: 12. In DNA form, the CDR3 reads TGCGCCAGCAGCCGCGAACTCCCTAGCGGGACGTACAATGAGCAGTTCTTC. It translates to CASSRELPSGTYNEQFF.

The V call is TRBV5-1, the J call TRBJ2-5; D gene uncertain. V lost 0 bases and J 3 bases, leaving 12 bases between the germline ends. Germline assignment: CDR1 SGHRS and CDR2 YFSETQ. This CDR3 has 15 amino acids. CDR3 amino acids: CASSLVSAPEETQYF. DNA for the CDR3: TGCGCCAGCAGCTTGGTTTCAGCCCCTGAAGAGACCCAGTACTTC.

This clone was seen only once. The chain combines TRBV5-1 with TRBJ2-3, with 9 bases that match TRBD2. This CDR3 contains 16 residues. J was trimmed by 3 bases and V by 2 bases; bases with no gene match: 7. The germline V gene encodes CDR1 SGHRS and CDR2 YFSETQ. The CDR3 bases are TGCGCCAGCAGCTTAGACCTTAGCGGGGGTACAGATACGCAGTATTTT. The encoded protein is CASSLDLSGGTDTQYF.

The rearrangement uses TRBV7-2 and TRBJ2-1, with 10 positions matching TRBD2. Germline CDR1 and CDR2: SGHTA and FQGNSA. The CDR3 loop spans 13 amino acids. The ends lost 4 bases at V and 14 bases at J; junction bases unmatched: 8. The CDR3 sequence: CASSSTTSGNEFF. DNA for the CDR3: TGTGCCAGCAGCTCAACAACTAGCGGGAATGAGTTCTTC.

This chain uses TRBV12-5 with TRBJ2-1; 9 positions match TRBD2. With V trimmed by 5 bases and J by 12 bases, 8 bases remained unmatched. CDR1 LGHNT and CDR2 FRNRAP come from the germline V gene. This CDR3 region has 13 residues. The CDR3 loop reads CASGQTSGGGQFF. The DNA for the CDR3 is TGTGCTAGTGGTCAGACTAGCGGCGGGGGGCAGTTCTTC.

The gene calls are TRBV23-1 and TRBJ2-7; TRBD2 agrees at 7 bases. TRBV23-1 is annotated as an ORF whose role is uncertain. Germline trimming cut 3 bases from V and 4 bases from J; bases unmatched to any gene: 6. The CDR3 totals 14 residues. CDR3 region: CASSQRGGRYEQYF. The CDR3 region has the DNA TGCGCCAGCAGTCAGCGGGGAGGGCGGTACGAGCAGTACTTC.

This clone occurred once. Other DNA sequences in this specimen translate into the identical CDR3. The rearrangement links TRBV4-1 to TRBJ2-5, with D possibly matching TRBD1 (5 bases). The germline V gene encodes CDR1 MGHRA and CDR2 YSYEKL. The V gene lost 0 bases and the J gene lost 1 base, with 6 bases spanning the gap. The CDR3 length is 14 residues. The CDR3 reads CASSQEGAQETQYF. CDR3 in DNA: TGCGCCAGCAGCCAAGAAGGGGCCCAAGAGACCCAGTACTTC.

The chain links TRBV18 to TRBJ2-1; 8 nucleotides agree with TRBD1. This CDR3 contains 17 residues. Trimming removed 2 bases from V and 3 bases from J; junction bases left unmatched: 9. CDR1 is KGHSH, CDR2 LQKENI, per germline. The CDR3 protein is CASSPFTGGGDYNEQFF. CDR3 nucleotide sequence: TGTGCCAGCTCACCATTCACAGGGGGTGGTGACTACAATGAGCAGTTCTTC.

CDR3 sequence: CASSPDRAREKLFF. The CDR3 nucleotides read TGCGCCAGCAGCCCGGACAGGGCTAGAGAAAAACTGTTTTTT. The chain has TRBV10-1 and TRBJ1-4; 8 bases agree with TRBD1. The CDR3 contains 14 residues. With 6 bases clipped from V and 8 bases from J, the junction kept 8 bases outside the gene matches. Germline V gene lookup returns CDR1 WNHNN and CDR2 SYGVQD (reference sequence).

This sequence joins TRBV5-1 and TRBJ1-2, with 7 bases aligning to TRBD1. Losses at the gene ends were 0 bases for V and 3 bases for J; bases not matched to a gene: 5. The germline V gene has CDR1 SGHRS and CDR2 YFSETQ. This CDR3 is built from 15 residues. The CDR3 coding sequence is TGCGCCAGCAGCTTGGTGGAGGGGGCCGACTATGGCTACACCTTC. Amino acids: CASSLVEGADYGYTF.

The chain couples TRBV13 to TRBJ2-5; weak D call: TRBD1 (6 bases). The CDR3 extends over 15 amino acids. The V end was cut by 0 bases, the J end by 0 bases, with 8 bases between. Germline V lookup: CDR1 PRHDT, CDR2 FYEKMQ (reference sequence). The DNA for the CDR3 is TGTGCCAGCAGCTTAGGACAGGGCTACCAAGAGACCCAGTACTTC. It codes for CASSLGQGYQETQYF.

The chain uses TRBV19 and TRBJ1-4; D unclear. Trimming took off 3 bases at V and 0 bases at J, with 11 bases between the two ends. Per the germline V gene, CDR1 is LNHDA and CDR2 is SQIVND (reference sequence). The CDR3 runs to 16 residues. CDR3 protein: CASSILQITTNEKLFF. The CDR3 region has the DNA TGTGCCAGTAGTATCCTACAAATAACAACTAATGAAAAACTGTTTTTT.

The chain combines TRBV5-1 with TRBJ2-3; D possibly corresponds to TRBD1 (5 bases). Germline V gene data show CDR1 as SGHRS and CDR2 as YFSETQ. The CDR3 has 13 amino acids. V lost 2 bases, J lost 6 bases, and 10 bases lay in between. Here the CDR3 DNA reads TGCGCCAGCAGCTTCGGCAGGGCGGATACGCAGTATTTT. This translates into CASSFGRADTQYF.

The chain combines TRBV11-2 with TRBJ2-4; the match to TRBD1 covers 10 bases. CDR3 length: 17 amino acids. Germline assignment: CDR1 SGHAT and CDR2 FQNNGV. The V and J ends lost 1 base and 0 bases, in that order; junction bases with no gene match: 3. The CDR3: CASSLVDRGLAKNIQYF. The CDR3, as DNA: TGTGCCAGCAGCTTAGTCGACAGGGGGCTAGCCAAAAACATTCAGTACTTC.

As regards this clone: Other nucleotide sequences in the sample specify the same CDR3. The genes are TRBV9 and TRBJ2-3; D gene unclear. The germline gives CDR1 SGDLS, CDR2 YYNGEE. The V and J ends lost 0 bases and 0 bases respectively, with 5 bases between them. This CDR3 is built from 14 residues. The CDR3 region is CASSVETSTDTQYF. In nucleotides, the CDR3 is TGTGCCAGCAGCGTAGAGACTAGCACAGATACGCAGTATTTT.

This chain uses TRBV2 with TRBJ2-1; weak D call: TRBD2 (7 bases). The germline V gene has CDR1 SNHLY and CDR2 FYNNEI. Trimming removed 11 bases at V and 7 bases at J, with 21 bases between. The CDR3 loop spans 14 amino acids. In DNA, the CDR3 is TGTGCCGGGGGGGCGGGAGTTAGTTTGAATGAGCAGTTCTTC. Translated: CAGGAGVSLNEQFF.